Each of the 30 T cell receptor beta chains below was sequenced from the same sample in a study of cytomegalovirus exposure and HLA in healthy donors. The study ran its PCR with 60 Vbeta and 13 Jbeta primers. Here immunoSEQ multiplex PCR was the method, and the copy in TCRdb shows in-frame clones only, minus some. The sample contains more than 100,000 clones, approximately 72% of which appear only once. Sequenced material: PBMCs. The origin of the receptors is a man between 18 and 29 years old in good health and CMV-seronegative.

The CDR3 DNA reads as TGTGCCACCAGCCCCTTCCGGGGAGTTGGAGGCGAGCAGTTCTTC. It codes for CATSPFRGVGGEQFF. This chain joins TRBV15 and TRBJ2-1; D is perhaps TRBD2 (5 bases). Germline values: CDR1 LNHNV, CDR2 YYDKDF (reference sequence). The CDR3 runs to 15 residues. V gave up 5 bases and J gave up 10 bases, with 21 bases separating them.

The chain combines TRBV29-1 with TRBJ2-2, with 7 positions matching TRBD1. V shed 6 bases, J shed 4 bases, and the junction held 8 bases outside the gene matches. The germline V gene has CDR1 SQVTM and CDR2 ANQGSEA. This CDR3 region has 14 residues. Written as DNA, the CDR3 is TGCAGCGTAGACCCGGGACAGAGCACCGGGGAGCTGTTTTTT. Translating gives CSVDPGQSTGELFF.

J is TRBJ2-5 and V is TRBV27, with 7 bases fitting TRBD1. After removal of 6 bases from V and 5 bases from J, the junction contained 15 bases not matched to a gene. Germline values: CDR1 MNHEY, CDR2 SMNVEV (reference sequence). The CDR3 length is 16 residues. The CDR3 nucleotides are TGTGCCAGCAGATCGGACTCGACAGGGCTACTTGAGACCCAGTACTTC. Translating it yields CASRSDSTGLLETQYF.

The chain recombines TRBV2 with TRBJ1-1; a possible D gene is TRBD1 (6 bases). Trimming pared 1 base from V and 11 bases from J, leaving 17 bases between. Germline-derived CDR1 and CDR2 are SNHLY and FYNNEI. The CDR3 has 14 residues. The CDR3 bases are TGTGCCAGCAGTGAAGATGGGACACCCCTGTACGCTTTCTTT. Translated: CASSEDGTPLYAFF.

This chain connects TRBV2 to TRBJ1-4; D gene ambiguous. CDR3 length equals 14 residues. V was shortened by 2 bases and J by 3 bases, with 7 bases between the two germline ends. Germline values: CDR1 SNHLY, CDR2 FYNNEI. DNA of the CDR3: TGTGCCAGCAGTGAACTGAGTTCTAATGAAAAACTGTTTTTT. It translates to CASSELSSNEKLFF.

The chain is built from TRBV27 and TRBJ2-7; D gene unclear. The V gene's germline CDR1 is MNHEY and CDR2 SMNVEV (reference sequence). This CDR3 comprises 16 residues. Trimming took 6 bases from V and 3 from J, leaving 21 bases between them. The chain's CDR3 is CASRHGDSQTDYEQYF. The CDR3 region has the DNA TGTGCCAGCAGACATGGAGATTCTCAAACTGACTACGAGCAGTACTTC.

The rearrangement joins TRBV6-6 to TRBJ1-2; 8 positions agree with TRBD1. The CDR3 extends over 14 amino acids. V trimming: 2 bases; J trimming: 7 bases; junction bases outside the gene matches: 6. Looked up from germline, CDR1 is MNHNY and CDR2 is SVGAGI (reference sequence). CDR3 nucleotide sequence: TGTGCCAGCAGTTACCCCGACAGGGGACGTGGCTACACCTTC. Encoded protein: CASSYPDRGRGYTF.

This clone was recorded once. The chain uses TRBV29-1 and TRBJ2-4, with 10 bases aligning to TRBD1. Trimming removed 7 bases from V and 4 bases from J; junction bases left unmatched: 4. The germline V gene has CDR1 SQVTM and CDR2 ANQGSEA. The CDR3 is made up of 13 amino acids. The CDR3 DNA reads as TGCAGCGCAGAGGACAGGGGGAAAAACATTCAGTACTTC. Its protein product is CSAEDRGKNIQYF.

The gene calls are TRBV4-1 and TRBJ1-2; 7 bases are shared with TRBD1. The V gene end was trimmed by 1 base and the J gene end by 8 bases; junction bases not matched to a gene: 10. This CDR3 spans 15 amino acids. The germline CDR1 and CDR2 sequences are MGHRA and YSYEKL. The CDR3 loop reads CASSQALTGFGGYTF. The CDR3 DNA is TGCGCCAGCAGCCAAGCCCTGACAGGGTTCGGAGGCTACACCTTC.

The CDR3: CASSHTSVNEQFF. For the CDR3, the DNA is TGTGCCAGCAGCCACACTAGCGTGAATGAGCAGTTCTTC. The chain uses TRBV7-2 and TRBJ2-1; 7 positions match TRBD2. Germline CDR1 SGHTA, CDR2 FQGNSA. V dropped 5 bases and J dropped 7; count of bases not matched to a gene: 5. This CDR3 has 13 amino acids.

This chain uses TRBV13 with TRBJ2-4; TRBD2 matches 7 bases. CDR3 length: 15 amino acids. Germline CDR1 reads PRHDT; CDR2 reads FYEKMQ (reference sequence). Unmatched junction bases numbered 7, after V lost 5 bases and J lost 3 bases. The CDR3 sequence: CASSPFSGGKNIQYF. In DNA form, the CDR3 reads TGTGCCAGCAGCCCCTTCTCGGGAGGCAAAAACATTCAGTACTTC.

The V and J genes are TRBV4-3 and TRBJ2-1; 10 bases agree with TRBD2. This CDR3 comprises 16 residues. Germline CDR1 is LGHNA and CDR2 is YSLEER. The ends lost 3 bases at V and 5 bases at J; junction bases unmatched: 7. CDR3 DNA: TGCGCCAGCAGCCAGGCTCTAGCGGGAGCCAACAATGAGCAGTTCTTC. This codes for CASSQALAGANNEQFF.

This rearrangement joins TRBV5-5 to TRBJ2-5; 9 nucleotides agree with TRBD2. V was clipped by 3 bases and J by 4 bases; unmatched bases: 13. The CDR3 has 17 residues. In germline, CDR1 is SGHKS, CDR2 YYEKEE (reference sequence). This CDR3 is CASSWPAGSGRSETQYF. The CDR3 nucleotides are TGTGCCAGCAGCTGGCCGGCAGGTAGCGGGAGATCAGAGACCCAGTACTTC.

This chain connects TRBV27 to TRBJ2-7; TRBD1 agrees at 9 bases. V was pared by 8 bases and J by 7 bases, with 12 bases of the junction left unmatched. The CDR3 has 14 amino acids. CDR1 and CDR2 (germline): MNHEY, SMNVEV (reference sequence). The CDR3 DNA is TGTGCCAGCTTAAAGACAGGGGGTTTGGGGGAGCAGTACTTC. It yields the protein CASLKTGGLGEQYF.

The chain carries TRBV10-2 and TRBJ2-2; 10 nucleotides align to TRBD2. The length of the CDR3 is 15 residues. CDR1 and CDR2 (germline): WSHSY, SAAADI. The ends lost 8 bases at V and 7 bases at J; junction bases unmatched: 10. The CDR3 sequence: CASAYRGTSVGELFF. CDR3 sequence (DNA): TGCGCCAGCGCCTACCGCGGGACTAGCGTCGGGGAGCTGTTTTTT.

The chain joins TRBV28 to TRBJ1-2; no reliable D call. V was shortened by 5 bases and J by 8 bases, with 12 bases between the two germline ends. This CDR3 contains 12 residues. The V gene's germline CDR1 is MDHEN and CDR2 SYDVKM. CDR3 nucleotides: TGTGCCAGCAGTCTACTACAAGGAGGCTACACCTTC. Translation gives CASSLLQGGYTF.

CDR3 sequence (DNA): TGTGCCAGCAGCCCCAGGGACAGGGCGTCTAAGGGCTACACCTTC. Translated: CASSPRDRASKGYTF. The chain couples TRBV5-6 to TRBJ1-2, with TRBD1 matching over 9 bases. Germline CDR1 and CDR2: SGHDT and YYEEEE. V was pared by 4 bases and J by 8 bases, with 12 bases of the junction left unmatched. The CDR3 covers 15 residues.

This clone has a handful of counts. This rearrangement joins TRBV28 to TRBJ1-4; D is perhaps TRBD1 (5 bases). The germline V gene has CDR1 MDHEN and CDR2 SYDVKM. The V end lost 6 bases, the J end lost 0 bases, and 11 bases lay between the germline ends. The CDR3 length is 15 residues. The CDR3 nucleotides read TGTGCCAGCAGCATCGGGGGAGCAACTAATGAAAAACTGTTTTTT. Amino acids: CASSIGGATNEKLFF. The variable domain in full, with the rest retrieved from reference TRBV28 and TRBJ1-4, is DVKVTQSSRYLVKRTGEKVFLECVQDMDHENMFWYRQDPGLGLRLIYFSYDVKMKEKGDIPEGYSVSREKKERFSLILESASTNQTSMYLCASSIGGATNEKLFFGSGTQLSVL.

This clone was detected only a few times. CDR3 bases: TGTGCCAGCAGCTTAGGCCTGGGCAGGGGCTGGGAAGGTGAGCAGTTCTTC. It is translated as CASSLGLGRGWEGEQFF. The chain links TRBV13 to TRBJ2-1, with D perhaps matching TRBD1 (6 bases). Per germline, CDR1 PRHDT and CDR2 FYEKMQ (reference sequence). Trimming removed 0 bases at V and 9 bases at J, with 21 bases between. The CDR3 covers 17 residues.

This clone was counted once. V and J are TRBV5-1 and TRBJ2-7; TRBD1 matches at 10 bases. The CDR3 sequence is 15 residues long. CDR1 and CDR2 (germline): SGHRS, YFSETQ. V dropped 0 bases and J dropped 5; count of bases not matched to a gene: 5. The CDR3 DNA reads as TGCGCCAGCAGCTTGGAGACAGGGGGCGCGAACGAGCAGTACTTC. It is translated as CASSLETGGANEQYF.

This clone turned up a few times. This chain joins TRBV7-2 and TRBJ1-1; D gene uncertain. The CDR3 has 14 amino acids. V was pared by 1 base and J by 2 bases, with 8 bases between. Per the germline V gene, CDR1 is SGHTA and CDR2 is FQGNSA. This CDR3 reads CASSLDPGNTEAFF. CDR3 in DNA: TGTGCCAGCAGCTTAGACCCGGGTAACACTGAAGCTTTCTTT.

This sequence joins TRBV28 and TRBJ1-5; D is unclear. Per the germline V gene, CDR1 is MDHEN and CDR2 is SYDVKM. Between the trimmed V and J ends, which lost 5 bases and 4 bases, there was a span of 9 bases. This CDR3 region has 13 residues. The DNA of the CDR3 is TGTGCCAGCAGTCAGACACTTAATCAGCCCCAGCATTTT. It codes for CASSQTLNQPQHF.

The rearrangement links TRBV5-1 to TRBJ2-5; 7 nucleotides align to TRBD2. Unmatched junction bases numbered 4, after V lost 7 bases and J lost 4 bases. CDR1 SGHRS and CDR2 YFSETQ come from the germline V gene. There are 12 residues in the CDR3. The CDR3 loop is CASGEGRETQYF. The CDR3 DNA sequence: TGCGCCAGCGGGGAGGGTCGAGAGACCCAGTACTTC.

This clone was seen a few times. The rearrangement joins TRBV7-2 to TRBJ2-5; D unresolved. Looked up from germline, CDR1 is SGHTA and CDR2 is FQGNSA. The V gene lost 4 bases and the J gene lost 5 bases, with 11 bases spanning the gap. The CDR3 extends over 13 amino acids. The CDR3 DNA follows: TGTGCCAGCAGCTCCGGTCCCGTGGAGACCCAGTACTTC. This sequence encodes CASSSGPVETQYF.

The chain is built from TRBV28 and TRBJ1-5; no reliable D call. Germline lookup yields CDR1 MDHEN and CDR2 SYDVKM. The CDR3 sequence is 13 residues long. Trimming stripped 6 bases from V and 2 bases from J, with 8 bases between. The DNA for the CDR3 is TGTGCCAGCAGGCAAGCGGGCAATCAGCCCCAGCATTTT. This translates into CASRQAGNQPQHF.

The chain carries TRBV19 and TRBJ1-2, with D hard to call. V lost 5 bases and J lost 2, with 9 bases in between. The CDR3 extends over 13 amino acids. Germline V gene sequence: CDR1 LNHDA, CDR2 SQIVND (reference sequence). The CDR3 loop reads CASSLGGNYGYTF. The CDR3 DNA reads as TGTGCCAGTAGTCTTGGCGGGAACTATGGCTACACCTTC.

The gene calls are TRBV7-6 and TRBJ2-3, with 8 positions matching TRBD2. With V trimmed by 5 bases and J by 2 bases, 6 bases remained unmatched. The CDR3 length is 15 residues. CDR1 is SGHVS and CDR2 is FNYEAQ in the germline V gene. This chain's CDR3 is CASSIPGLDTDTQYF. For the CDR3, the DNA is TGTGCCAGCAGCATACCGGGACTAGACACAGATACGCAGTATTTT.

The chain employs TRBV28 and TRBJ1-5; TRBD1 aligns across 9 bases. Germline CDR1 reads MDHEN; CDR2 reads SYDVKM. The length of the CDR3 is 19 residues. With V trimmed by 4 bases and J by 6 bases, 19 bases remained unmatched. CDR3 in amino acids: CASSSPSGTGLRTGQPQHF. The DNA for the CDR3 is TGTGCCAGCAGTTCACCCTCCGGGACAGGGTTAAGGACTGGTCAGCCCCAGCATTTT.

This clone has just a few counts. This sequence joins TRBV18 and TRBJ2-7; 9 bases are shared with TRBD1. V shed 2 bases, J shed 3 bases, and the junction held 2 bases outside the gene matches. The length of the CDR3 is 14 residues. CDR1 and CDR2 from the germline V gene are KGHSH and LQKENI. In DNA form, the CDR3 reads TGTGCCAGCTCACCAGACAGGGGGGGCTACGAGCAGTACTTC. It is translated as CASSPDRGGYEQYF. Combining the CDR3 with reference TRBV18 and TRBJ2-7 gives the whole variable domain NAGVMQNPRHLVRRRGQEARLRCSPMKGHSHVYWYRQLPEEGLKFMVYLQKENIIDESGMPKERFSAEFPKEGPSILRIQQVVRGDSAAYFCASSPDRGGYEQYFGPGTRLTVT.

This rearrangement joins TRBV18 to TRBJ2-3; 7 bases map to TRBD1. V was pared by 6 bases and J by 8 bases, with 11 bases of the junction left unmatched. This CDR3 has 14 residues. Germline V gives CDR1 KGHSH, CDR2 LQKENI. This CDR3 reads CASSRQGLTSTQYF. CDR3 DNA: TGTGCCAGCTCGCGACAGGGCCTCACGAGTACGCAGTATTTT.